This T cell receptor (beta chain) was identified during a study of tumor-infiltrating lymphocytes in primary liver carcinoma. Study details: Tumors were staged T1-T3 N0M0 and measured about 4 to 11 cm across.

From about 0.45 ug total RNA, TCR beta cDNA was generated with a primer in the constant region. TCR beta libraries came from three nested multiplex PCR rounds using slightly modified ARM-PCR. TCRdb processed the multiplex PCR reads anew with MiXCR; each CDR3 protein has one entry. The table has roughly 200,000 distinct CDR3 sequences, around 81% seen once. With regard to this clonotype: The conserved phenylalanine or tryptophan normally closing the CDR3 is absent here, so this likely arose from a read error.

The source material, roughly 18-30 mg of unsorted bulk tissue, was used to co-extract RNA and DNA. In every tumor sample, viable tumor cells made up over 90%. Sequenced: tumor tissue from primary liver carcinoma. This TCR came from a man aged 35 to 55 with primary liver carcinoma and hepatitis B virus infection.

The CDR3 loop reads CASSLWGLVRTTGELFL. DNA for the CDR3: TGTGCCAGCAGCTTATGGGGACTAGTGCGAACAACCGGGGAGCTGTTTTTA. The V gene is TRBV5-6, the J gene TRBJ2-2; 8 bases line up with TRBD2. The CDR3 contains 17 residues. J was trimmed by 5 bases and V by 2 bases; bases with no gene match: 11. In germline, CDR1 is SGHDT, CDR2 YYEEEE.